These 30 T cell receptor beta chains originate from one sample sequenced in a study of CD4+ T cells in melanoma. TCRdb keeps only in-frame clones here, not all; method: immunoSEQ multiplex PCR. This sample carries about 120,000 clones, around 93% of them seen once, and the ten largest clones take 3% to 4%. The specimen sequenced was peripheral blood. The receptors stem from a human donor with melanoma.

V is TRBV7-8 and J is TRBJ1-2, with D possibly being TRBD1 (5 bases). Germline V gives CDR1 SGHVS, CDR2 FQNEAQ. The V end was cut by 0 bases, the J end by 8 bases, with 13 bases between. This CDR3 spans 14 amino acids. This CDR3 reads CASSLALQGAGYTF. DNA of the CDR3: TGTGCCAGCAGCTTAGCGTTGCAGGGTGCGGGCTACACCTTC. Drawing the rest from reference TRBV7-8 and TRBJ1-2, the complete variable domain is GAGVSQSPRYKVAKRGQDVALRCDPISGHVSLFWYQQALGQGPEFLTYFQNEAQLDKSGLPSDRFFAERPEGSVSTLKIQRTQQEDSAVYLCASSLALQGAGYTFGSGTRLTVV.

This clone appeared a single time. CDR3 DNA sequence: TGTGCCAGCAGTTCCCTCACCGGACAGCTTTCTGGGGCCAACGTCCTGACTTTC. This sequence encodes CASSSLTGQLSGANVLTF. The chain is built from TRBV28 and TRBJ2-6; possible D gene TRBD1, 6 bases. Trimming shortened V by 4 bases and J by 1 base, and 17 bases separated the two germline ends. This CDR3 spans 18 amino acids. CDR1 is MDHEN and CDR2 is SYDVKM in the germline V gene.

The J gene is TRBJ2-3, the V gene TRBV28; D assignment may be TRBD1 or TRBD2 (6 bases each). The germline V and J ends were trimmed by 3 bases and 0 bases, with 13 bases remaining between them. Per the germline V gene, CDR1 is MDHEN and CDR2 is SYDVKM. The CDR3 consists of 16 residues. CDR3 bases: TGTGCCAGCAGTTTCACGTGGGGGGCAAGCACAGATACGCAGTATTTT. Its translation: CASSFTWGASTDTQYF.

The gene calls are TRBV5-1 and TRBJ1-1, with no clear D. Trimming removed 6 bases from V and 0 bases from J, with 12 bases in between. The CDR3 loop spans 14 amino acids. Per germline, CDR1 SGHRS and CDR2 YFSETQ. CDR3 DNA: TGCGCCAGCACGCCAGGAGACTTGAACACTGAAGCTTTCTTT. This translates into CASTPGDLNTEAFF.

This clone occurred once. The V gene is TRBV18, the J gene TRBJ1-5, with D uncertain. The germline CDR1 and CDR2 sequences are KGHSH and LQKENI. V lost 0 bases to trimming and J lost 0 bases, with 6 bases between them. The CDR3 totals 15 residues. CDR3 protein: CASSPPEGSNQPQHF. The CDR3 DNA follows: TGTGCCAGCTCACCACCGGAAGGTAGCAATCAGCCCCAGCATTTT.

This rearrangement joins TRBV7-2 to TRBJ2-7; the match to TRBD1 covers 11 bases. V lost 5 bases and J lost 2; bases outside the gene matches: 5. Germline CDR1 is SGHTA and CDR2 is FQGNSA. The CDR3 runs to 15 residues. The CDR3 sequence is CASSGTGGIAYEQYF. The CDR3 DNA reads TGTGCCAGCAGCGGGACAGGGGGTATTGCCTACGAGCAGTACTTC. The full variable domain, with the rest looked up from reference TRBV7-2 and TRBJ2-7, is GAGVSQSPSNKVTEKGKDVELRCDPISGHTALYWYRQSLGQGLEFLIYFQGNSAPDKSGLPSDRFSAERTGGSVSTLTIQRTQQEDSAVYLCASSGTGGIAYEQYFGPGTRLTVT.

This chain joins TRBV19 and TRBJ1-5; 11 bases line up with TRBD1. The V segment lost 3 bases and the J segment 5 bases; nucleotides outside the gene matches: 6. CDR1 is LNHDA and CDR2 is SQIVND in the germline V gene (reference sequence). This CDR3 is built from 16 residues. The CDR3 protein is CASSIRTGGIDQPQHF. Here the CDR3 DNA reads TGTGCCAGTAGTATCCGGACAGGGGGCATCGATCAGCCCCAGCATTTT.

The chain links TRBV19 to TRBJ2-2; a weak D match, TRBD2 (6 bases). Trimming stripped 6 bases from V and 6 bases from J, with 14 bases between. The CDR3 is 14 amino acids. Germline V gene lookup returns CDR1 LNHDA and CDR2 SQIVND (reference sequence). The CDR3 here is CASSRGTASGELFF. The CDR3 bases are TGTGCCAGTAGCCGCGGGACGGCGTCCGGGGAGCTGTTTTTT.

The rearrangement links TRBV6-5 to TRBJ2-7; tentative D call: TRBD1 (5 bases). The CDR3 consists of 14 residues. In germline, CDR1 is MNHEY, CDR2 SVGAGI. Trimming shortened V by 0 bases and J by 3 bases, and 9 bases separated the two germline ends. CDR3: CASSYSSRVYEQYF. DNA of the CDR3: TGTGCCAGCAGTTACTCGTCCAGGGTCTACGAGCAGTACTTC.

DNA for the CDR3: TGTGCCAGCAGCATCGGGAGGGGCTCCACAGATACGCAGTATTTT. Translation gives CASSIGRGSTDTQYF. The chain employs TRBV7-2 and TRBJ2-3; 8 positions match TRBD2. The germline V gene has CDR1 SGHTA and CDR2 FQGNSA. This CDR3 region has 15 residues. Trimming took 5 bases from V and 2 from J; bases not matched to a gene: 6.

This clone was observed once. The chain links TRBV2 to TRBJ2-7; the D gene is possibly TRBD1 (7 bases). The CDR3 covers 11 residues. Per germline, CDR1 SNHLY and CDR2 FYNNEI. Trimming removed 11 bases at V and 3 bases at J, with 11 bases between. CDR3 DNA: TGTGCCGGCGGGGACAGCTACGAGCAGTACTTC. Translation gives CAGGDSYEQYF. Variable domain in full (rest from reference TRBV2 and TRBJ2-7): EPEVTQTPSHQVTQMGQEVILRCVPISNHLYFYWYRQILGQKVEFLVSFYNNEISEKSEIFDDQFSVERPDGSNFTLKIRSTKLEDSAMYFCAGGDSYEQYFGPGTRLTVT.

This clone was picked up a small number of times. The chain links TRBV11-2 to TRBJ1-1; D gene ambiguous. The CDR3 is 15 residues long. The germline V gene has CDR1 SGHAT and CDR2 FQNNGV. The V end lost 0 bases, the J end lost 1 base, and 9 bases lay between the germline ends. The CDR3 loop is CASSLDLLANTEAFF. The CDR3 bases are TGTGCCAGCAGCTTAGATCTGCTGGCGAACACTGAAGCTTTCTTT.

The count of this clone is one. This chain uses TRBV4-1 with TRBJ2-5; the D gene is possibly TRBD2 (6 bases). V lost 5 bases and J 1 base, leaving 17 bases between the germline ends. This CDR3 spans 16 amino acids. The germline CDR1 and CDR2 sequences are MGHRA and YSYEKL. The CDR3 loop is CASSNPVRGPQETQYF. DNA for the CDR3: TGCGCCAGCAGCAACCCAGTGCGGGGTCCCCAAGAGACCCAGTACTTC.

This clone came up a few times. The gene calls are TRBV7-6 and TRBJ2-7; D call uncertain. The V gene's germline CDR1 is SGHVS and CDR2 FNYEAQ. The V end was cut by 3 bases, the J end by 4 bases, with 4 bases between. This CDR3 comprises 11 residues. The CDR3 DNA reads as TGTGCCAGCAGCTTGGATTACGAGCAGTACTTC. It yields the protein CASSLDYEQYF.

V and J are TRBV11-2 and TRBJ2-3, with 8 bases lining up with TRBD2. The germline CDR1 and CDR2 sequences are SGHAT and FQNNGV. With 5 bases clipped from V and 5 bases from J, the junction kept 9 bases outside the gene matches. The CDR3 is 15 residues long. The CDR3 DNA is TGTGCCAGCAGCCTGAGCGGGAGTCCGGAAGATACGCAGTATTTT. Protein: CASSLSGSPEDTQYF.

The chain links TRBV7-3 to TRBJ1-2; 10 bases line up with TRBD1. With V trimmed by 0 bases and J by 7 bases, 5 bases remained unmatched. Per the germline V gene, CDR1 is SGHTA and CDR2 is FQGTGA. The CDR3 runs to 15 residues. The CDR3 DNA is TGTGCCAGCAGCTTAACGCCGGACAGGGGGGGTGGCTACACCTTC. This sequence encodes CASSLTPDRGGGYTF.

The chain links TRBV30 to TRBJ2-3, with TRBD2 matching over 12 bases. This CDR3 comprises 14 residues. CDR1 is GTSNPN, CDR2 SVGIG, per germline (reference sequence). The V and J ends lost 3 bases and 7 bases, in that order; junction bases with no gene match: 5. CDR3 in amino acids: CAWRTSGGSYTQYF. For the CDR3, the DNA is TGTGCCTGGAGGACTAGCGGGGGTTCTTATACGCAGTATTTT. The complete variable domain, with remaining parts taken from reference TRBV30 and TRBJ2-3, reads SQTIHQWPATLVQPVGSPLSLECTVEGTSNPNLYWYRQAAGRGLQLLFYSVGIGQISSEVPQNLSASRPQDRQFILSSKKLLLSDSGFYLCAWRTSGGSYTQYFGPGTRLTVL.

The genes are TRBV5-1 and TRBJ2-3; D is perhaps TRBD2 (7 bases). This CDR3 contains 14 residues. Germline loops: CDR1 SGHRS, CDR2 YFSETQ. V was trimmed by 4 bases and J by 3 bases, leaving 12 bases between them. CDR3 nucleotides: TGCGCCAGCAGCGAACAGGGAGGGACAGATACGCAGTATTTT. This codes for CASSEQGGTDTQYF.

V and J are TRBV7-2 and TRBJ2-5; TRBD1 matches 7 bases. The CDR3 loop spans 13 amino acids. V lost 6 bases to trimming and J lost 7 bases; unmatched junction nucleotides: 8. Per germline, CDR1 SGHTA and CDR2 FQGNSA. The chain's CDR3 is CASRLGQARTQYF. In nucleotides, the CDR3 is TGTGCCAGCAGGCTTGGACAGGCTCGGACCCAGTACTTC.

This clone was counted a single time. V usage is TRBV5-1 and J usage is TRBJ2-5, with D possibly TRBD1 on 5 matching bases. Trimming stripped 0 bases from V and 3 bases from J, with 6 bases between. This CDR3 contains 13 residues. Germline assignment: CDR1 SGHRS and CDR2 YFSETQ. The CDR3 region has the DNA TGCGCCAGCAGCTTGGTAGGGGAAGAGACCCAGTACTTC. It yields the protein CASSLVGEETQYF.

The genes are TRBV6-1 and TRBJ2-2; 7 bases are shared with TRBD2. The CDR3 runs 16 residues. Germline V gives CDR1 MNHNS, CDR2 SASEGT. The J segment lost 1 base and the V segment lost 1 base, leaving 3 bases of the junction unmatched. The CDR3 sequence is CASSEEPSGNTGELFF. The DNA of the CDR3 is TGTGCCAGCAGTGAAGAACCTAGCGGGAACACCGGGGAGCTGTTTTTT.

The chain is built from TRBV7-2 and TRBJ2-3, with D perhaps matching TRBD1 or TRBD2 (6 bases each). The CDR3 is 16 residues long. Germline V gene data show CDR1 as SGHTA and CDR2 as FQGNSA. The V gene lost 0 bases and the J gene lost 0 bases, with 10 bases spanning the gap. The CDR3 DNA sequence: TGTGCCAGCAGCTTAGCCGAAGGGGGGAGCACAGATACGCAGTATTTT. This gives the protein CASSLAEGGSTDTQYF.

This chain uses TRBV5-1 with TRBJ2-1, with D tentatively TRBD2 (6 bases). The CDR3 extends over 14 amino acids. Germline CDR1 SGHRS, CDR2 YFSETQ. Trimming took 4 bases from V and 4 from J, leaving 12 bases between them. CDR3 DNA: TGCGCCAGCAGCCCCGGGACTCGATACAATGAGCAGTTCTTC. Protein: CASSPGTRYNEQFF.

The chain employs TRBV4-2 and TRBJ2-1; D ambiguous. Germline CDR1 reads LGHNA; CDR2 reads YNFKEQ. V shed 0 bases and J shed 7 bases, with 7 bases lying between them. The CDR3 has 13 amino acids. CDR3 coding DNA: TGTGCCAGCAGCCAAGAAGTCTGGAATGAGCAGTTCTTC. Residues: CASSQEVWNEQFF.

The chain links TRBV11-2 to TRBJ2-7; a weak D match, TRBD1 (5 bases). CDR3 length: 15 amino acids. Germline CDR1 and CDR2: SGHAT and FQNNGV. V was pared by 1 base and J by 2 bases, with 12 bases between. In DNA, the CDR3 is TGTGCCAGCAGCTTAGGAGGACAATCCCCCTACGAGCAGTACTTC. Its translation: CASSLGGQSPYEQYF.

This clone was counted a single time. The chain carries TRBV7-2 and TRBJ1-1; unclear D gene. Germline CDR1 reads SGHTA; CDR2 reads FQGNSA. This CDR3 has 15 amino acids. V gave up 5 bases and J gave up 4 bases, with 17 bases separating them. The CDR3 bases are TGTGCCAGCAGCGGCGTTTCGGGTATGGGCACTGAAGCTTTCTTT. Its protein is CASSGVSGMGTEAFF.

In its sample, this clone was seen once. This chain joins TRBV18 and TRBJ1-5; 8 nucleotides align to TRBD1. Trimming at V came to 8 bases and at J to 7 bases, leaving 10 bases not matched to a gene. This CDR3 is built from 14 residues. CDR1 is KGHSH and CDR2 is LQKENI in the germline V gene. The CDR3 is CASTRDRQFQPQHF. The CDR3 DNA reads TGTGCCAGCACCCGGGACAGGCAGTTCCAGCCCCAGCATTTT.

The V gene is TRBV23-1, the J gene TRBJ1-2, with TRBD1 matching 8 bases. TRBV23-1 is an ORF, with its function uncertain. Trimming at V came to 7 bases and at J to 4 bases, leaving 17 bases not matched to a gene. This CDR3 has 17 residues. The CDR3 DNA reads TGCGCCAGCAAGTCCCGGCGGGACAGGAACTCCCCCTATGGCTACACCTTC. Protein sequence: CASKSRRDRNSPYGYTF.

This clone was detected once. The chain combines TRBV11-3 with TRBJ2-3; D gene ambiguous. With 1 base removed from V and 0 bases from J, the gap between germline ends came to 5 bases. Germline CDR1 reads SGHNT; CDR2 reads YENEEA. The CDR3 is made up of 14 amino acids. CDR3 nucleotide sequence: TGTGCCAGCAGCTTAGGGCGGAGCACAGATACGCAGTATTTT. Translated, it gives CASSLGRSTDTQYF.

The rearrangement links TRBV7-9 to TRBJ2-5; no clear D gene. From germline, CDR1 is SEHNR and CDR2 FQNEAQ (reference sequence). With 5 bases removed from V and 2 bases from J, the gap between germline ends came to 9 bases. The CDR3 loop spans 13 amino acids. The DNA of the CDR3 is TGTGCCAGCAGCCTTAACACACAAGAGACCCAGTACTTC. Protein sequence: CASSLNTQETQYF.